This TCR beta chain was sequenced for a study of cytomegalovirus exposure and HLA in healthy donors (dated by TCRdb to about 2017). Looking at the study overall: According to a later analysis, one platform produced both the 120 validation repertoires and the 720 or so repertoires of the first cohort. The study aimed to test whether cataloging public T cell receptors could reveal signatures of past pathogen exposure. To predict cytomegalovirus infection status, the study brought together high-throughput TCR immunosequencing, statistical association of individual TCRs with disease status, and machine learning. A separate validation cohort of 100 to 150 different subjects was used in addition to the roughly 670-subject first cohort.

The donors belonged to the validation cohort of about 120 subjects, which was separate from the approximately 700-subject first cohort. Remarks on this clone: Its antigen is currently not known. Per-base quality was not reported, and no clone a single base away is much larger than it.

Library method: the immunoSEQ multiplex PCR assay. As for the authors' bioinformatics: A statistical classification framework was developed to diagnose cytomegalovirus status using the catalog of TCR beta chain sequences. TCRdb took over this immuneACCESS table, retaining in-frame rearrangements with V and J assigned. Such tables are incomplete; in checked studies, under half of the missing clones stem from an unresolved V gene, and the remainder is unexplained. The V and J calls and clone size were taken over from that table, and D and trimming were inferred from the DNA. For this sample there are fewer than 300,000 clones; 70% to 90% appear just once. The top ten clones comprise approximately 0.9% of the sample. For CDR1 and CDR2, the germline V gene lists KGHSH and LQKENI. Measured from the cysteine to the phenylalanine, the CDR3 is 16 residues long. The read is trimmed to its CDR3 DNA, 48 bases read in frame from base 1. Here V drops 3 bases and J drops 8 bases, and the junction holds 10 bases not matched to any gene.

The paper's findings and limits, for the study overall: Across donors, most TCR sequences were observed very rarely, whereas some public TCRs were present in many individuals. In the study, about 150 TCR beta chains were listed as associated with cytomegalovirus. Three of the identified cytomegalovirus-associated TCR beta chains were confirmed in vitro to be specific for cytomegalovirus antigens. A later analysis had no HLA typing for the validation cohort, so co-occurrence there was scored across all 110 or so repertoires. The authors suggested that the approach could potentially be extended to other disease states and immunological phenotypes. In a later analysis, TCRs clustered in the first cohort were found to also tend to co-occur in the 120 validation repertoires, with 94% of cluster scores above 0. The classifier was reported to diagnose cytomegalovirus status with high specificity and sensitivity in both the original cohort and the validation cohort.

The chain is made from TRBV18 and TRBJ2-1, with 10 middle bases fitting TRBD1. The origin of this receptor is a woman aged 18-29 years in good health and CMV-seronegative. The specimen was PBMCs. The nucleotide sequence reads as follows: TGTGCCAGCTCACCCAACCGGGACAGGGGCGTGTATGAGCAGTTCTTC. The translation is CASSPNRDRGVYEQFF.